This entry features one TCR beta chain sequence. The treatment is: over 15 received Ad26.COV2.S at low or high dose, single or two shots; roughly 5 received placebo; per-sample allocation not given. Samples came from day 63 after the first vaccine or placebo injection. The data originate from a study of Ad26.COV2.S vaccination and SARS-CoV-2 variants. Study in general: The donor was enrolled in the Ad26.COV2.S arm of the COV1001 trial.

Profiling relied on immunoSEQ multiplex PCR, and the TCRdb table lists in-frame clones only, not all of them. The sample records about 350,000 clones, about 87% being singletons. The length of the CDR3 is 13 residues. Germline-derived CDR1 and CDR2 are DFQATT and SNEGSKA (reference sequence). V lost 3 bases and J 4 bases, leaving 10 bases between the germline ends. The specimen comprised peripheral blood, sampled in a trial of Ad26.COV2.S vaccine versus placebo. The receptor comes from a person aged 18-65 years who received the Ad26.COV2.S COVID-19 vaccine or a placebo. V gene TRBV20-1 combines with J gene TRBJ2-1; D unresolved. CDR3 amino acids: CSASLSLYNEQFF. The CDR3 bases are TGCAGTGCTAGTCTCTCCCTATACAATGAGCAGTTCTTC.